Here is one TCR beta chain with its context. Additional DNA sequences in this sample encode the identical CDR3. Germline CDR1 reads WNHNN; CDR2 reads SYGVQD (reference sequence). The V end was cut by 5 bases, the J end by 3 bases, with 11 bases between. This CDR3 comprises 13 residues. The repertoire was sequenced with immunoSEQ multiplex PCR; TCRdb's copy has only in-frame clones and lacks some. The sample lists roughly 590 clones; 90% were seen once. This entry comes from a study of tumor T cells in aggressive B-cell lymphoma. Sequencing input: tumor tissue. This clonotype was sampled from an adult with diffuse large B cell lymphoma. The rearrangement joins TRBV10-1 to TRBJ2-7; D perhaps matches TRBD1 (6 bases). The CDR3, as DNA: TGCGCCAGCAGTCCCGGACAGAGCTACGAGCAGTACTTC. This encodes CASSPGQSYEQYF.